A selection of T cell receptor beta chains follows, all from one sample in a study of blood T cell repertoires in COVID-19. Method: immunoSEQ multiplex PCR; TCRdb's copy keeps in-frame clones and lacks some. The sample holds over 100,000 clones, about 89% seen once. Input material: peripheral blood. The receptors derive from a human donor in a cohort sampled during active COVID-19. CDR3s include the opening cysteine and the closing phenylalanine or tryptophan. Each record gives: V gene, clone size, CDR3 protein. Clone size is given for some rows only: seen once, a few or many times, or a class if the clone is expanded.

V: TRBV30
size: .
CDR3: CARNKGLRGPNTGELFF

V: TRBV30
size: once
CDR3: CAWSSGQGFHEQYF

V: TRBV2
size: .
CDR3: CASSKRTSYNFGTDTQYF

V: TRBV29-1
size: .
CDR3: CSVDRGPYNEQFF

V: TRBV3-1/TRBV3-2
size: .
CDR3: CASSSQGSNTEAFF

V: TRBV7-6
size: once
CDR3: CASSLGAAMAGELFF

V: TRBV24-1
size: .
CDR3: CATSDPGRGGQFF

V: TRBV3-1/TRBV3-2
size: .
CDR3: CASSTGVGSPLHF

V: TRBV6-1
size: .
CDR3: CASSEFYRSNTEAFF

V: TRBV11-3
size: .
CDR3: CASSLSRAGEGNEQFF

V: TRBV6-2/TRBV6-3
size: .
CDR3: CASSSPSGRGSYGYTF

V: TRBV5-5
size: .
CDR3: CASSLLGRGDRSYEQYF

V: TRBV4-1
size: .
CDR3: CASSQVGRGWNTEAFF

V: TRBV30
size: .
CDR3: CAWSGGRDYGYTF

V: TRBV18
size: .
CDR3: CASSPRQGLDTQYF

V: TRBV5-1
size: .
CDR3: CASSLEKTSGSHEQFF

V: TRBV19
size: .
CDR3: CASSKHLEAFF

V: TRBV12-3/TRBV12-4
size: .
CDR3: CASSQGAAEAFF

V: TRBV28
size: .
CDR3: CASSLDRGRNTF

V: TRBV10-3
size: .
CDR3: CAISGGDGSQFF

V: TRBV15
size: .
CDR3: CATSRDPRQFRMFF

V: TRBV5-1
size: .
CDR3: CASSETGLMRETQYF

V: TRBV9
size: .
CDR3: CASSVGTSGRLREETQYF

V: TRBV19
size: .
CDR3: CASSIPPGRLFF

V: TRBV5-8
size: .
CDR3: CASSLQGAVSETQYF

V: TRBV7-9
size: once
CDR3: CASSFGGASTDTQYF